This is a list of T cell receptor beta chains from one sample in a study of neoadjuvant nivolumab and ipilimumab in lung cancer. Produced via immunoSEQ multiplex PCR; TCRdb's table is partial and in-frame only. The table lists fewer than 20,000 clones, around three quarters of them singletons. Specimen: tumor tissue, collected after neoadjuvant nivolumab, alone or with ipilimumab, at or shortly before surgery. Receptors were obtained from an adult with non-small cell lung cancer. The CDR3 runs from the conserved cysteine through the conserved F or W. The D gene is left open where the match is weak. Clone size is shown for a subset of rows, as once, few, many or a class of expanded clone.

TGCGCCAGCAGCCGGTTCGGACAGGTCTATGGCTACACCTTC | CASSRFGQVYGYTF | 14 | TRBJ1-2 | TRBV4-1 | once | TRBD1
TGTGCCAGCAGCTTGGGGGGATACACAGATACGCAGTATTTT | CASSLGGYTDTQYF | 14 | TRBJ2-3 | TRBV5-4 | NA | NA
TGTGCCTGGAGTGTATCGACAGGGACTCGCACAGATACGCAGTATTTT | CAWSVSTGTRTDTQYF | 16 | TRBJ2-3 | TRBV30 | NA | NA
TGCGCCAGCAGCCAAGTTGGGACAGGGAACACTGAAGCTTTCTTT | CASSQVGTGNTEAFF | 15 | TRBJ1-1 | TRBV4-1 | NA | TRBD1
TGTGCCAGCAGCTCCCGGATCACCGGGGAGCTGTTTTTT | CASSSRITGELFF | 13 | TRBJ2-2 | TRBV27 | NA | NA
TGTGCCAGCAGAGGCGAGGGGACAGGTTTTGGAGCTTTCTTT | CASRGEGTGFGAFF | 14 | TRBJ1-1 | TRBV6-5 | NA | TRBD1
TGTGCCTGGAGGGATAATAGCGGGATCTCCTACAATGAGCAGTTCTTC | CAWRDNSGISYNEQFF | 16 | TRBJ2-1 | TRBV30 | NA | TRBD2
TGTGCCAGCAGCGCCGGACAGGGTCAGCCCCAGCATTTT | CASSAGQGQPQHF | 13 | TRBJ1-5 | TRBV9 | NA | TRBD1
TGTGCCAGCAGCTTCGGCGGGGGGATCGGGGAGCTGTTTTTT | CASSFGGGIGELFF | 14 | TRBJ2-2 | TRBV7-9 | NA | TRBD2
TGCAGCGTGGGACAGGGCCGGGAAAAACTGTTTTTT | CSVGQGREKLFF | 12 | TRBJ1-4 | TRBV29-1 | NA | TRBD1
TGTGCCAGCAGTGAAGTCGGGGGACGCGGCTACACCTTC | CASSEVGGRGYTF | 13 | TRBJ1-2 | TRBV6-1 | NA | NA
TGTGCCAGCAGCTCGCGGACAGGGGGACTGGTCACCGGGGAGCTGTTTTTT | CASSSRTGGLVTGELFF | 17 | TRBJ2-2 | TRBV7-2 | few | TRBD1
TGTGCCAGCAGCTTATTTGGCGGGACTACCAGCTCCTACAATGAGCAGTTCTTC | CASSLFGGTTSSYNEQFF | 18 | TRBJ2-1 | TRBV7-9 | NA | TRBD2
TGTGCCAGTAGCAGATTAGCACATGAGCAGTTCTTC | CASSRLAHEQFF | 12 | TRBJ2-1 | TRBV19 | once | NA
TGTGCCAGGGGGGCTAAAAAGACCCAGTACTTC | CARGAKKTQYF | 11 | TRBJ2-5 | TRBV6-4 | NA | NA
TGTGCCAGCAGCCCCAGGGGGACATCCTCTGGGGCCAACGTCCTGACTTTC | CASSPRGTSSGANVLTF | 17 | TRBJ2-6 | TRBV5-6 | few | TRBD1
TGTGCCAGCAGCGCGCGGAACTATGGCTACACCTTC | CASSARNYGYTF | 12 | TRBJ1-2 | TRBV9 | NA | NA
TGTGCCAGCAGCCCCCACAGGGACGAGCAGTTCTTC | CASSPHRDEQFF | 12 | TRBJ2-1 | TRBV7-8 | NA | NA
TGTGCCAGCAGCACCTCCCGGACTAGCGCCAACAATGAGCAGTTCTTC | CASSTSRTSANNEQFF | 16 | TRBJ2-1 | TRBV7-9 | NA | TRBD2
TGTGCCAGCAGTAACAGGGTGGTTGGGGCCAACGTCCTGACTTTC | CASSNRVVGANVLTF | 15 | TRBJ2-6 | TRBV6-6 | NA | NA
TGTGCCAGCAGCTCGAACCGGGGCCAGTACTTC | CASSSNRGQYF | 11 | TRBJ2-5 | TRBV7-8 | NA | NA
TGTGCCAGCAGCTTAATGCCCTCGGGCGGCCAAGAGACCCAGTACTTC | CASSLMPSGGQETQYF | 16 | TRBJ2-5 | TRBV11-2 | NA | NA
TGTGCCAGCAGCGTGACAGGGTTCCCAACTAATGAAAAACTGTTTTTT | CASSVTGFPTNEKLFF | 16 | TRBJ1-4 | TRBV9 | NA | TRBD1
TGTGCCAGCAGTTTCAAGGGGTATAGCAATCAGCCCCAGCATTTT | CASSFKGYSNQPQHF | 15 | TRBJ1-5 | TRBV27 | NA | NA
TGTGCCAGCAGTTCATTATGGGGGACCCAGTACTTC | CASSSLWGTQYF | 12 | TRBJ2-5 | TRBV11-2 | NA | NA
TGTGCCAGCAGTGAAGCCCCCGGGACAGGGGCCTATGGCTACACCTTC | CASSEAPGTGAYGYTF | 16 | TRBJ1-2 | TRBV6-1 | few | TRBD1
TGTGCCAGCAGCTTATCTAGGGGGCGCGAGCAGTACTTC | CASSLSRGREQYF | 13 | TRBJ2-7 | TRBV7-9 | NA | TRBD1
TGTGCCAGTAGTGTAGTAGACAGGGGGCGATACAATGAGCAGTTCTTC | CASSVVDRGRYNEQFF | 16 | TRBJ2-1 | TRBV19 | NA | TRBD1
TGTGCCAGCAGTTTGCGGGAGAACACTGAAGCTTTCTTT | CASSLRENTEAFF | 13 | TRBJ1-1 | TRBV27 | NA | NA
TGTGCCAGTAGTACGACCCGGACAGCGAGGAGCTCCTACAATGAGCAGTTCTTC | CASSTTRTARSSYNEQFF | 18 | TRBJ2-1 | TRBV19 | NA | NA
TGCGCCAGCAGCTTGTTAGGGTACACAGATACGCAGTATTTT | CASSLLGYTDTQYF | 14 | TRBJ2-3 | TRBV5-1 | NA | NA
TGTGCCAGCAACATACAGTTGGGGGAGCTGTTTTTT | CASNIQLGELFF | 12 | TRBJ2-2 | TRBV11-2 | medium-sized | NA
TGTGCCAGTAGTACGGGACAGTATGGCTACACCTTC | CASSTGQYGYTF | 12 | TRBJ1-2 | TRBV19 | NA | TRBD1
TGTGCCAGCAGCGAGAGGACTAGCGGGAATTACTTC | CASSERTSGNYF | 12 | TRBJ2-7 | TRBV28 | NA | TRBD2
TGCGCCAGCAGCCGCGGGACAGGGGTATCTGGGGCCAACGTCCTGACTTTC | CASSRGTGVSGANVLTF | 17 | TRBJ2-6 | TRBV4-3 | NA | TRBD1
TGTGCCAGCAGCCTTGGACTAGATCTGGCCAATACCGGGGAGCTGTTTTTT | CASSLGLDLANTGELFF | 17 | TRBJ2-2 | TRBV4-2 | NA | TRBD2
TGTGCCAGCAGCTCTCAACTAGCTAACGGGGAGCTGTTTTTT | CASSSQLANGELFF | 14 | TRBJ2-2 | TRBV9 | NA | NA
TGCAGCACCCGTCGGGGGGGCGACTATGGCTACACCTTC | CSTRRGGDYGYTF | 13 | TRBJ1-2 | TRBV29-1 | NA | NA
TGTGCCAGCAGATTATCCCCGGCTAGCGGGATGGATAATGAGCAGTTCTTC | CASRLSPASGMDNEQFF | 17 | TRBJ2-1 | TRBV7-6 | NA | TRBD2
TGTGCCAGCAGCTTGTCCGGGACCTACTATGGCTACACCTTC | CASSLSGTYYGYTF | 14 | TRBJ1-2 | TRBV5-4 | NA | NA
TGTGCCAGCAGCTCTAGTTGGGGAGAGGAGTTCTTC | CASSSSWGEEFF | 12 | TRBJ2-1 | TRBV7-9 | once | NA
TGCGCCAGCAGCTTGGCCTCTGCTAGCACAGATACGCAGTATTTT | CASSLASASTDTQYF | 15 | TRBJ2-3 | TRBV5-1 | NA | NA
TGTGCCAGCAGGGCCGACAGGGAGGAAGCTTTCTTT | CASRADREEAFF | 12 | TRBJ1-1 | TRBV2 | NA | TRBD1
TGCGCCAGCAGCGCCCGGCTAGCGGGAGGATCGAACACCGGGGAGCTGTTTTTT | CASSARLAGGSNTGELFF | 18 | TRBJ2-2 | TRBV4-1 | NA | TRBD2
TGTGCCAGCAGCTGGACTAGCGGGAGACACGAGCAGTACTTC | CASSWTSGRHEQYF | 14 | TRBJ2-7 | TRBV7-9 | NA | TRBD2
TGTGCCAGTAGTTCGGCCTATGGCTACACCTTC | CASSSAYGYTF | 11 | TRBJ1-2 | TRBV19 | NA | NA
TGTGCCAGCAGGTCCGTTAAGGGTTTCACCTTC | CASRSVKGFTF | 11 | TRBJ1-2 | TRBV28 | NA | NA
TGTGCCAGCAGTTACTCGGTAGTAAACACTGAAGCTTTCTTT | CASSYSVVNTEAFF | 14 | TRBJ1-1 | TRBV6-5 | few | NA
TGTGCCAGCATGGGGGACAGTGGAAACACCATATATTTT | CASMGDSGNTIYF | 13 | TRBJ1-3 | TRBV2 | NA | TRBD1
TGCGCCAGCAGCTTGGGGACAGCGAACACTGAAGCTTTCTTT | CASSLGTANTEAFF | 14 | TRBJ1-1 | TRBV5-1 | NA | NA
TGCGCCAGCAGCTTGGAGGGGTATAGCAATCAGCCCCAGCATTTT | CASSLEGYSNQPQHF | 15 | TRBJ1-5 | TRBV5-1 | few | NA
TGTGCCAGCAGTTCGAAGTCGACAGGGGGCAAAAACATTCAGTACTTC | CASSSKSTGGKNIQYF | 16 | TRBJ2-4 | TRBV6-5 | NA | TRBD1
TGTGCCAGCAGCTCCTCAGGGGGCGCAGGGGAAAAACTGTTTTTT | CASSSSGGAGEKLFF | 15 | TRBJ1-4 | TRBV6-5 | NA | TRBD1